These 28 T cell receptor beta chains share one sample of origin, sequenced in a study of OX40 agonist ivuxolimab in advanced cancers. Only in-frame clones appear in the TCRdb table, and some are missing; sequencing was by immunoSEQ multiplex PCR. The sample comprises tens of thousands of clones, approximately 81% of which are singletons, and around 2.9% rests with the top ten. This specimen consisted of CD4+ or CD8+ T cells sorted from blood, obtained in a trial of the OX40 agonist ivuxolimab. These receptors were obtained from an adult with an advanced solid tumor such as melanoma, head and neck, liver or kidney cancer.

This chain connects TRBV11-2 to TRBJ1-5, with 9 bases identical to TRBD1. The CDR3 loop spans 13 amino acids. Germline CDR1 is SGHAT and CDR2 is FQNNGV. V trimming: 6 bases; J trimming: 6 bases; junction bases outside the gene matches: 3. The CDR3 here is CASSRDRAQPQHF. CDR3 DNA: TGTGCCAGCAGTCGGGACAGGGCTCAGCCCCAGCATTTT. The full variable domain, in which reference TRBV11-2 and TRBJ1-5 provide the parts outside the CDR3, is EAGVAQSPRYKIIEKRQSVAFWCNPISGHATLYWYQQILGQGPKLLIQFQNNGVVDDSQLPKDRFSAERLKGVDSTLKIQPAKLEDSAVYLCASSRDRAQPQHFGDGTRLSIL.

The J gene is TRBJ1-6, the V gene TRBV30; D ambiguous. The CDR3 is 13 residues long. V dropped 1 base and J dropped 7 bases, with 8 bases sitting between them. Germline CDR1 reads GTSNPN; CDR2 reads SVGIG (reference sequence). CDR3 sequence: CAWSAGRNSPLHF. The DNA of the CDR3 is TGTGCCTGGAGTGCGGGGAGGAATTCACCCCTCCACTTT.

J is TRBJ2-4 and V is TRBV27, with a weak D call TRBD1 (6 bases). CDR1 and CDR2 (germline): MNHEY, SMNVEV (reference sequence). V gave up 4 bases and J gave up 8 bases, with 18 bases separating them. The CDR3 is 15 amino acids. This CDR3 reads CASSSLRDMDDIQYF. The CDR3 DNA follows: TGTGCCAGCAGTTCCCTCCGGGACATGGACGACATTCAGTACTTC.

The chain employs TRBV29-1 and TRBJ2-5; D remains unclear. This CDR3 comprises 12 residues. Looked up from germline, CDR1 is SQVTM and CDR2 is ANQGSEA. V lost 1 base, J lost 3 bases, and 6 bases lay in between. This CDR3 reads CSVEAQKETQYF. The CDR3, as DNA: TGCAGCGTTGAAGCACAGAAAGAGACCCAGTACTTC.

The chain links TRBV7-2 to TRBJ2-1, with 11 bases aligning to TRBD2. Germline V gene lookup returns CDR1 SGHTA and CDR2 FQGNSA. The CDR3 sequence is 15 residues long. V shed 6 bases, J shed 8 bases, and the junction held 9 bases outside the gene matches. The CDR3 coding sequence is TGTGCCAGCAGTATAGCGGGGGGGCGACTCGATGAGCAGTTCTTC. It is translated as CASSIAGGRLDEQFF.

The chain is built from TRBV5-1 and TRBJ2-7; no clear D. Trimming removed 0 bases from V and 3 bases from J, with 10 bases in between. The CDR3 has 14 amino acids. The germline V gene encodes CDR1 SGHRS and CDR2 YFSETQ. Here the CDR3 DNA reads TGCGCCAGCAGCTTGGTGGGCCAAAGCTACGAGCAGTACTTC. Translating gives CASSLVGQSYEQYF.

This sequence joins TRBV15 and TRBJ2-7; D gene uncertain. The CDR3 has 12 amino acids. V lost 6 bases and J lost 5, with 11 bases in between. CDR1 LNHNV and CDR2 YYDKDF come from the germline V gene (reference sequence). The CDR3 DNA is TGTGCCACCAGAGACACCTTCGACGAGCAGTACTTC. Translating gives CATRDTFDEQYF.

This clone was recorded only once. This chain uses TRBV10-3 with TRBJ1-4, with 7 bases aligning to TRBD1. CDR1 is ENHRY, CDR2 SYGVKD, per germline. The junction had 3 bases not matched to a gene; V was cut back by 3 bases and J by 5 bases. The CDR3 covers 14 residues. CDR3 sequence reads: CAISDLTGNEKLFF. For the CDR3, the DNA is TGTGCCATCAGTGATTTGACAGGGAATGAAAAACTGTTTTTT.

CDR3 sequence (DNA): TGTGCCAGTAAAGGGCAGGGGGCCCTACGTTTCTCTGGGGCCAACGTCCTGACTTTC. Protein product: CASKGQGALRFSGANVLTF. J is TRBJ2-6 and V is TRBV19; 8 nucleotides align to TRBD1. V trimming: 7 bases; J trimming: 0 bases; junction bases outside the gene matches: 14. Germline loops: CDR1 LNHDA, CDR2 SQIVND (reference sequence). The CDR3 contains 19 residues.

The rearrangement joins TRBV5-5 to TRBJ1-2, with D unresolved. Germline CDR1 is SGHKS and CDR2 is YYEKEE (reference sequence). Trimming cost V 0 bases and J 2 bases, with 11 bases left between them. CDR3 length equals 15 residues. The CDR3 spells CASSLAPAVNYGYTF. The CDR3 bases are TGTGCCAGCAGCTTGGCCCCGGCAGTCAACTATGGCTACACCTTC. The whole variable domain, filled in from reference TRBV5-5 and TRBJ1-2, reads DAGVTQSPTHLIKTRGQQVTLRCSPISGHKSVSWYQQVLGQGPQFIFQYYEKEERGRGNFPDRFSARQFPNYSSELNVNALLLGDSALYLCASSLAPAVNYGYTFGSGTRLTVV.

The chain is built from TRBV11-2 and TRBJ2-6, with D perhaps matching TRBD2 (6 bases). The V gene lost 2 bases and the J gene lost 4 bases, with 12 bases spanning the gap. This CDR3 region has 16 residues. CDR1 and CDR2 (germline): SGHAT, FQNNGV. CDR3 residues: CASSLQGAGGANVLTF. Here the CDR3 DNA reads TGTGCCAGCAGCTTACAGGGTGCGGGAGGGGCCAACGTCCTGACTTTC.

The CDR3 nucleotides read TGTGCCAGCAGCCGACGGCTCCCTGAAGCTTTCTTT. This encodes CASSRRLPEAFF. The rearrangement joins TRBV28 to TRBJ1-1, with D uncertain. V was clipped by 6 bases and J by 6 bases, with 11 bases between them. CDR1 and CDR2 from the germline V gene are MDHEN and SYDVKM. CDR3 length: 12 amino acids.

This clone was seen only a few times. The chain uses TRBV5-8 and TRBJ1-2; D remains ambiguous. Trimming took 4 bases from V and 6 from J, leaving 16 bases between them. The CDR3 totals 14 residues. From germline, CDR1 is SGHTS and CDR2 YDEGEE. For the CDR3, the DNA is TGTGCCAGCAGCCTCGAGCTTTTGGGTAATGGCTACACCTTC. This gives the protein CASSLELLGNGYTF. Using reference TRBV5-8 and TRBJ1-2 for the parts outside the CDR3, the full variable domain is EAGVTQSPTHLIKTRGQQATLRCSPISGHTSVYWYQQALGLGLQFLLWYDEGEERNRGNFPPRFSGRQFPNYSSELNVNALELEDSALYLCASSLELLGNGYTFGSGTRLTVV.

The chain has TRBV7-2 and TRBJ2-5, with no clear D. The CDR3 consists of 14 residues. V was shortened by 0 bases and J by 2 bases, with 7 bases between the two germline ends. Germline V gene data show CDR1 as SGHTA and CDR2 as FQGNSA. The CDR3 DNA reads as TGTGCCAGCAGCTTAGCTGCCAGGCAAGAGACCCAGTACTTC. Its protein is CASSLAARQETQYF.

The J gene is TRBJ2-5, the V gene TRBV7-9, with D maybe TRBD1 (6 bases). CDR3 size: 16 residues. Per the germline V gene, CDR1 is SEHNR and CDR2 is FQNEAQ (reference sequence). Trimming cost V 0 bases and J 4 bases, with 15 bases left between them. CDR3 in DNA: TGTGCCAGCAGCTTAGCGCGGCAGGGGTGGAGAGAGACCCAGTACTTC. It codes for CASSLARQGWRETQYF. The full variable domain, completed using reference TRBV7-9 and TRBJ2-5, is DTGVSQNPRHKITKRGQNVTFRCDPISEHNRLYWYRQTLGQGPEFLTYFQNEAQLEKSRLLSDRFSAERPKGSFSTLEIQRTEQGDSAMYLCASSLARQGWRETQYFGPGTRLLVL.

This chain joins TRBV28 and TRBJ1-6; D perhaps matches TRBD1 (5 bases). V gave up 5 bases and J gave up 10 bases, with 15 bases separating them. The germline V gene has CDR1 MDHEN and CDR2 SYDVKM. This CDR3 contains 14 residues. CDR3 region: CASSRRQGGSPLHF. The CDR3 DNA reads TGTGCCAGCAGTCGTCGCCAGGGTGGGTCACCCCTCCACTTT.

The gene calls are TRBV11-2 and TRBJ2-1; 9 bases line up with TRBD2. This CDR3 contains 18 residues. Trimming removed 2 bases from V and 2 bases from J; junction bases left unmatched: 10. In germline, CDR1 is SGHAT, CDR2 FQNNGV. CDR3 amino acids: CASSLSGGGAGTYNEQFF. The CDR3 DNA reads as TGTGCCAGCAGCTTATCAGGCGGGGGGGCCGGGACCTACAATGAGCAGTTCTTC.

The J gene is TRBJ2-7, the V gene TRBV7-9; D unresolved. From germline, CDR1 is SEHNR and CDR2 FQNEAQ (reference sequence). The germline V and J ends were trimmed by 1 base and 2 bases, with 6 bases remaining between them. The CDR3 consists of 13 residues. This CDR3 is CASSLVPAYEQYF. DNA of the CDR3: TGTGCCAGCAGCTTAGTACCAGCCTACGAGCAGTACTTC. The variable domain in full, with the rest retrieved from reference TRBV7-9 and TRBJ2-7, is DTGVSQNPRHKITKRGQNVTFRCDPISEHNRLYWYRQTLGQGPEFLTYFQNEAQLEKSRLLSDRFSAERPKGSFSTLEIQRTEQGDSAMYLCASSLVPAYEQYFGPGTRLTVT.

V usage is TRBV4-2 and J usage is TRBJ1-1; tentative D call: TRBD1 (5 bases). The V end lost 2 bases, the J end lost 0 bases, and 13 bases lay between the germline ends. CDR1 LGHNA and CDR2 YNFKEQ come from the germline V gene. This CDR3 has 16 residues. CDR3 residues: CASSQQGTALNTEAFF. As DNA, the CDR3 is TGTGCCAGCAGCCAACAAGGGACGGCCTTGAACACTGAAGCTTTCTTT.

V and J are TRBV12-5 and TRBJ1-1, with D possibly matching TRBD1 (5 bases). V was cut by 2 bases and J by 4 bases, with 8 bases left in between. Germline CDR1 reads LGHNT; CDR2 reads FRNRAP. This CDR3 has 13 amino acids. CDR3 sequence (DNA): TGTGCTAGTGGTTTGCAGGGCAGCACTGAAGCTTTCTTT. This sequence encodes CASGLQGSTEAFF.

The chain is built from TRBV7-9 and TRBJ1-5; 8 nucleotides agree with TRBD1. This CDR3 spans 14 amino acids. With 1 base clipped from V and 4 bases from J, the junction kept 0 bases outside the gene matches. Per germline, CDR1 SEHNR and CDR2 FQNEAQ (reference sequence). CDR3 bases: TGTGCCAGCAGCTTAGGACAGGGGAATCAGCCCCAGCATTTT. Its protein is CASSLGQGNQPQHF.

This sequence joins TRBV7-3 and TRBJ2-3, with 7 bases fitting TRBD2. The J segment lost 6 bases and the V segment lost 5 bases, leaving 11 bases of the junction unmatched. CDR1 is SGHTA, CDR2 FQGTGA, per germline. The CDR3 has 15 amino acids. CDR3 DNA sequence: TGTGCCAGCAGCCCCCAGCGGGGCTCTCCGGATACGCAGTATTTT. Its protein is CASSPQRGSPDTQYF.

V is TRBV19 and J is TRBJ1-4; TRBD1 is a possible D gene (5 bases). Looked up from germline, CDR1 is LNHDA and CDR2 is SQIVND (reference sequence). The CDR3 loop spans 16 amino acids. Trimming cost V 6 bases and J 4 bases, with 18 bases left between them. The CDR3, as DNA: TGTGCCAGTAGCCTTCCTCGGGGCCCGAGTAATGAAAAACTGTTTTTT. It encodes CASSLPRGPSNEKLFF.

The chain combines TRBV2 with TRBJ2-1; 10 nucleotides agree with TRBD2. J lost 9 bases, V lost 1 base, and 6 bases had no gene match. The CDR3 is 15 amino acids. Germline CDR1 SNHLY, CDR2 FYNNEI. The CDR3 DNA reads as TGTGCCAGCAGTGAAGAGCTAGCGGGAGTCGGTGAGCAGTTCTTC. Its translation is CASSEELAGVGEQFF.

The V gene is TRBV9, the J gene TRBJ1-1; D remains unclear. The CDR3 sequence is 14 residues long. Germline-derived CDR1 and CDR2 are SGDLS and YYNGEE. V lost 0 bases, J lost 4 bases, and 10 bases lay in between. CDR3 residues: CASSVGSRGTEAFF. DNA for the CDR3: TGTGCCAGCAGCGTAGGGTCTCGGGGCACTGAAGCTTTCTTT.

This clone turned up a few times. The rearrangement uses TRBV2 and TRBJ2-3, with D possibly matching TRBD1 (5 bases). The CDR3 runs 13 residues. CDR1 SNHLY and CDR2 FYNNEI come from the germline V gene. Trimming removed 4 bases from V and 2 bases from J, with 7 bases in between. The DNA for the CDR3 is TGTGCCAGCAGTGGGGGCATCACAGATACGCAGTATTTT. This encodes CASSGGITDTQYF.

The rearrangement joins TRBV19 to TRBJ1-2; no firm D call. This CDR3 spans 13 amino acids. The germline V and J ends were trimmed by 3 bases and 5 bases, with 10 bases remaining between them. Per germline, CDR1 LNHDA and CDR2 SQIVND (reference sequence). CDR3 loop: CASSMEEGYGYTF. The CDR3 DNA sequence: TGTGCCAGTAGTATGGAGGAGGGTTATGGCTACACCTTC.

V and J are TRBV5-1 and TRBJ2-1; D gene ambiguous. There are 15 residues in the CDR3. Germline values: CDR1 SGHRS, CDR2 YFSETQ. With 0 bases removed from V and 7 bases from J, the gap between germline ends came to 14 bases. In DNA form, the CDR3 reads TGCGCCAGCAGCTTGGCGATAAACTCTCGAAATGAGCAGTTCTTC. Amino acids: CASSLAINSRNEQFF.